Presented here are 25 T cell receptor beta chains from one specimen sequenced in a study of T-cell reconstitution after alpha-beta-depleted transplantation in children (dated by TCRdb to the mid-2010s). Receptors were amplified or captured by PCR. TCRdb lists the instrument as Illumina HiSeq 2500. TCR libraries were prepared with molecular barcoding, using unique molecular identifiers to normalize TCRbeta repertoire quantification. The public reads were reanalyzed by TCRdb: fastp trimming at Q25, MiXCR alignment, in-frame beta chains only. Each entry merges the rows of one CDR3 protein and shows their most common DNA and genes. The sample contains around 200,000 distinct CDR3 sequences, about 6.4% of them found a single time. The top ten clonotypes cover approximately 2.9% of the sample. The sample in question was PBMCs from the stem cell graft donor, obtained from the stem cell graft. These receptors all come from a human donor who donated a stem cell graft to a child with Wiskott-Aldrich syndrome.

This clonotype was recorded at least ten times. V gene TRBV10-2 combines with J gene TRBJ1-2, with D possibly matching TRBD1 (5 bases). V gave up 6 bases and J gave up 8 bases, with 10 bases separating them. This CDR3 comprises 11 residues. Germline CDR1 reads WSHSY; CDR2 reads SAAADI. The CDR3 sequence is CASRRGYGYTF. The CDR3 coding sequence is TGCGCCAGCAGAAGGGGATACGGCTACACCTTC.

This clonotype was seen at least ten times. CDR3 sequence (DNA): TGTGCCAGCAGCCATCCCGGTAAACCCTACAATGAGCAGTTCTTC. The encoded protein is CASSHPGKPYNEQFF. The chain is built from TRBV12-3 or TRBV12-4 and TRBJ2-1; D is ambiguous. V lost 6 bases and J 2 bases, leaving 14 bases between the germline ends. This CDR3 comprises 15 residues.

This clonotype was detected only a few times. This rearrangement joins TRBV4-1 to TRBJ1-4; TRBD1 agrees at 8 bases. Germline loops: CDR1 MGHRA, CDR2 YSYEKL. This CDR3 has 18 amino acids. Trimming cost V 4 bases and J 0 bases; bases outside gene matches: 10. The CDR3 DNA reads as TGCGCCAGCAGCCCGCCGGAGGACAGGGTGGCAACTAATGAAAAACTGTTTTTT. Residues: CASSPPEDRVATNEKLFF.

Ten or more counts support this clonotype. CDR3 nucleotide sequence: TGTGCCAGCAGTTACCCTTGGACTAGCGGGATTTTAAGCTCCTACGAGCAGTACTTC. Translation gives CASSYPWTSGILSSYEQYF. The chain is built from TRBV6-5 and TRBJ2-7; 12 bases are shared with TRBD2. The length of the CDR3 is 19 residues. J lost 0 bases, V lost 2 bases, and 11 bases had no gene match. Germline CDR1 is MNHEY and CDR2 is SVGAGI.

This clonotype has more than one count but fewer than ten. The chain combines TRBV30 with TRBJ2-2; D is unresolved. This CDR3 is 14 amino acids long. The germline V gene has CDR1 GTSNPN and CDR2 SVGIG (reference sequence). V lost 3 bases to trimming and J lost 1 base, with 9 bases between them. This CDR3 reads CAWRIRRNTGELFF. The CDR3 DNA follows: TGTGCCTGGAGAATACGCCGGAACACCGGGGAGCTGTTTTTT.

This clonotype was counted many times. The chain combines TRBV4-1 with TRBJ2-1, with 8 bases aligning to TRBD2. The V gene end was trimmed by 3 bases and the J gene end by 7 bases; junction bases not matched to a gene: 8. CDR3 length: 15 residues. Germline V gene lookup returns CDR1 MGHRA and CDR2 YSYEKL. The chain's CDR3 is CASSQARTSQNEQFF. The CDR3, as DNA: TGCGCCAGCAGCCAGGCCCGGACTAGCCAAAATGAGCAGTTCTTC.

In its sample, this clonotype was seen many times. The chain couples TRBV12-3 or TRBV12-4 to TRBJ1-2; D not certain. Trimming took 5 bases from V and 0 from J, leaving 10 bases between them. This CDR3 spans 14 amino acids. Here the CDR3 reads CASSPPGANYGYTF. CDR3 nucleotides: TGTGCCAGCAGTCCCCCAGGAGCTAACTATGGCTACACCTTC.

Ten or more counts support this clonotype. The chain is built from TRBV10-3 and TRBJ2-2, with D uncertain. CDR1 and CDR2 from the germline V gene are ENHRY and SYGVKD. V gave up 0 bases and J gave up 2 bases, with 7 bases separating them. The CDR3 covers 15 residues. The CDR3, as DNA: TGTGCCATCAGTGAGTCCCGGCTCAACACCGGGGAGCTGTTTTTT. Protein sequence: CAISESRLNTGELFF.

This clonotype has more than one count but fewer than ten. The V gene is TRBV5-1, the J gene TRBJ2-1; TRBD1 matches 9 bases. In germline, CDR1 is SGHRS, CDR2 YFSETQ. The CDR3 sequence is 19 residues long. Germline trimming cut 0 bases from V and 0 bases from J; bases unmatched to any gene: 10. CDR3 nucleotides: TGCGCCAGCAGCTTGGGTACAGGGGGCGCCTCCAACTCCTACAATGAGCAGTTCTTC. This translates into CASSLGTGGASNSYNEQFF.

The genes are TRBV20-1 and TRBJ1-2, with TRBD1 matching 11 bases. Per the germline V gene, CDR1 is DFQATT and CDR2 is SNEGSKA (reference sequence). The trim removed 3 bases at V and 8 bases at J, leaving 5 bases unmatched. This CDR3 spans 13 amino acids. CDR3 amino acids: CSASRTGGVGYTF. Here the CDR3 DNA reads TGCAGTGCTAGTAGGACAGGGGGCGTCGGCTACACCTTC.

This clonotype was found many times. CDR3 DNA sequence: TGTGCCAGCAGGTTAAAAGTCGGGTTCGGAGGAGATACGCAGTATTTT. It encodes CASRLKVGFGGDTQYF. The V and J genes are TRBV12-3 or TRBV12-4 and TRBJ2-3; maybe TRBD2 (5 bases). V gave up 6 bases and J gave up 5 bases, with 21 bases separating them. This CDR3 spans 16 amino acids.

This clonotype was seen at least ten times. The V call is TRBV5-1, the J call TRBJ2-3; the D is unclear. This CDR3 region has 15 residues. The V gene lost 1 base and the J gene lost 1 base, with 10 bases spanning the gap. The germline CDR1 and CDR2 sequences are SGHRS and YFSETQ. DNA of the CDR3: TGCGCCAGCAGCTTGAGGATGCTTGGCACAGATACGCAGTATTTT. It specifies CASSLRMLGTDTQYF.

This clonotype was counted many times. This rearrangement joins TRBV6-1 to TRBJ1-6; weak D call: TRBD1 (5 bases). The CDR3 is made up of 14 amino acids. Germline V gene lookup returns CDR1 MNHNS and CDR2 SASEGT. Trimming took 5 bases from V and 7 from J, leaving 12 bases between them. The CDR3 loop reads CASSPQGWNSPLHF. The CDR3 DNA follows: TGTGCCAGCAGTCCCCAGGGTTGGAATTCACCCCTCCACTTT.

This clonotype has ten or more counts. The chain is built from TRBV5-1 and TRBJ2-5; no firm D call. Germline V gene sequence: CDR1 SGHRS, CDR2 YFSETQ. The V end was cut by 4 bases, the J end by 5 bases, with 12 bases between. The CDR3 has 13 amino acids. CDR3 sequence: CASSLLGMETQYF. The CDR3 DNA sequence: TGCGCCAGCAGCCTCTTGGGGATGGAGACCCAGTACTTC.

Many counts were recorded for this clonotype. The V gene is TRBV12-3 or TRBV12-4, the J gene TRBJ1-2; perhaps TRBD1 as D (5 bases). This CDR3 has 14 amino acids. Deletions cut 3 bases from V and 7 bases from J, with 15 bases between. The DNA for the CDR3 is TGTGCCAGCAGTTTTCTCGGGGGAGAAGGTGGCTACACCTTC. It encodes CASSFLGGEGGYTF.

The gene calls are TRBV19 and TRBJ2-7; D perhaps matches TRBD1 (6 bases). V was shortened by 3 bases and J by 3 bases, with 9 bases between the two germline ends. CDR3 size: 13 residues. The V gene's germline CDR1 is LNHDA and CDR2 SQIVND (reference sequence). The CDR3 here is CASSIGQYYEQYF. CDR3 sequence (DNA): TGTGCCAGTAGTATTGGACAGTACTACGAGCAGTACTTC.

This clonotype was seen repeatedly, ten times or more. The chain couples TRBV20-1 to TRBJ2-2, with 7 nucleotides matching TRBD1. The germline V gene encodes CDR1 DFQATT and CDR2 SNEGSKA (reference sequence). This CDR3 contains 14 residues. V shed 5 bases, J shed 7 bases, and the junction held 10 bases outside the gene matches. The CDR3 DNA sequence: TGCAGTGCTTACGTACGACAGGGCCACGGGGAGCTGTTTTTT. Amino acids: CSAYVRQGHGELFF.

This CDR3 reads CASSLSAAGNTIYF. Written as DNA, the CDR3 is TGTGCCAGCAGCTTATCCGCAGCTGGAAACACCATATATTTT. The chain carries TRBV7-9 and TRBJ1-3, with no clear D. Deletions cut 2 bases from V and 2 bases from J, with 7 bases between. CDR3 length: 14 amino acids. Germline-derived CDR1 and CDR2 are SEHNR and FQNEAQ (reference sequence).

This clonotype showed up many times. The chain combines TRBV24-1 with TRBJ2-2, with 8 bases aligning to TRBD1. The V and J ends lost 7 bases and 7 bases, in that order; junction bases with no gene match: 10. The V gene's germline CDR1 is KGHDR and CDR2 SFDVKD. The CDR3 is 15 amino acids. DNA for the CDR3: TGTGCCACCAGCTCGGACAGGGAGTTAATCGGGGAGCTGTTTTTT. Its translation is CATSSDRELIGELFF.

In its sample, this clonotype was seen many times. The chain is built from TRBV28 and TRBJ1-3; D not certain. V lost 6 bases, J lost 0 bases, and 12 bases lay in between. This CDR3 is built from 15 residues. CDR1 and CDR2 from the germline V gene are MDHEN and SYDVKM. CDR3 region: CASRKVEGSGNTIYF. The CDR3, as DNA: TGTGCCAGCAGAAAAGTGGAAGGCTCTGGAAACACCATATATTTT.

V is TRBV30 and J is TRBJ1-1, with D hard to call. The CDR3 has 11 amino acids. In germline, CDR1 is GTSNPN, CDR2 SVGIG (reference sequence). For the CDR3, the DNA is TGTGCTGTCGAGATGAACACTGAAGCTTTCTTT. Its protein is CAVEMNTEAFF.

The table lists this clonotype with many counts. V usage is TRBV20-1 and J usage is TRBJ1-4, with a possible D match to TRBD1 (6 bases). V lost 0 bases and J 8 bases, leaving 10 bases between the germline ends. Germline lookup yields CDR1 DFQATT and CDR2 SNEGSKA (reference sequence). The length of the CDR3 is 13 residues. The CDR3: CSAREGTREKLFF. For the CDR3, the DNA is TGCAGTGCTAGAGAGGGGACACGGGAAAAACTGTTTTTT.

This clonotype was counted many times. The chain joins TRBV7-2 to TRBJ2-7; 9 nucleotides match TRBD2. The CDR3 length is 16 residues. Germline V gene data show CDR1 as SGHTA and CDR2 as FQGNSA. V lost 1 base to trimming and J lost 2 bases; unmatched junction nucleotides: 6. CDR3 DNA sequence: TGTGCCAGCAGCTTAGTGGCTAGCGGGACTACCTACGAGCAGTACTTC. Translated, it gives CASSLVASGTTYEQYF. The full variable domain, its missing parts supplied by reference TRBV7-2 and TRBJ2-7, is GAGVSQSPSNKVTEKGKDVELRCDPISGHTALYWYRQSLGQGLEFLIYFQGNSAPDKSGLPSDRFSAERTGGSVSTLTIQRTQQEDSAVYLCASSLVASGTTYEQYFGPGTRLTVT.

The rearrangement joins TRBV3-1 to TRBJ2-3; D is unclear. The CDR3 runs 17 residues. The germline V gene encodes CDR1 LGHDT and CDR2 YNNKEL (reference sequence). With 2 bases removed from V and 2 bases from J, the gap between germline ends came to 17 bases. The DNA for the CDR3 is TGTGCCAGCAGCCAACTCAGTATCGCCGGATACACAGATACGCAGTATTTT. Translation: CASSQLSIAGYTDTQYF.

This clonotype has only a few counts. V gene TRBV11-3 combines with J gene TRBJ2-3; D may match TRBD1 or TRBD2 (5 bases each). The ends were cut back, 2 bases at V and 4 bases at J, with 19 bases in the middle. The CDR3 spans 17 residues. Germline values: CDR1 SGHNT, CDR2 YENEEA. CDR3 protein: CASSLSVSGTTADTQYF. DNA of the CDR3: TGTGCCAGCAGCTTAAGTGTTTCAGGGACGACGGCAGATACGCAGTATTTT.